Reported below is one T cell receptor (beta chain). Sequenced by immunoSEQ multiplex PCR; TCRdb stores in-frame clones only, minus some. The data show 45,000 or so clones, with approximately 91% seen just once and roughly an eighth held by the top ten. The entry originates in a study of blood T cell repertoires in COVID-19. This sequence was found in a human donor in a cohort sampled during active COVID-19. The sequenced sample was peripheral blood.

The CDR3 sequence: CARGDFYLNEQFF. The CDR3 DNA reads TGTGCCAGAGGGGACTTCTATCTCAATGAGCAGTTCTTC. V gene TRBV2 combines with J gene TRBJ2-1; possible D gene TRBD2, 6 bases. V was clipped by 9 bases and J by 6 bases, with 15 bases between them. This CDR3 is built from 13 residues. CDR1 is SNHLY and CDR2 is FYNNEI in the germline V gene.